This TCR beta chain was sequenced during a study of cytomegalovirus exposure and HLA in healthy donors. Background on the study: A later analysis reported the approximately 120 validation repertoires used the same platform as the approximately 670 first-cohort repertoires. The study's findings and limits: The investigators catalogued 150 to 200 TCR beta chains as cytomegalovirus-associated. The tendency of first-cohort TCR clusters to co-occur in the 120 or so validation repertoires was identified by a subsequent analysis. Most sequenced TCRs were rare (though some public TCRs occurred in many donors).

The method was immunoSEQ multiplex PCR; TCRdb's version includes in-frame clones alone and lacks a portion of them. The repertoire holds about 130,000 clones, with almost 90% as singletons. This clone has a handful of counts. Its antigen remains unknown. The receptor's source is a man aged 25 to 45 in good health and CMV-seronegative. Material for sequencing was PBMCs.

CDR3 nucleotides: TGTGCCAGCAGACCGGGACTACAAGCAAACTACGAGCAGTACTTC. Protein sequence: CASRPGLQANYEQYF. The V gene is TRBV2, the J gene TRBJ2-7; 7 nucleotides agree with TRBD2. Germline assignment: CDR1 SNHLY and CDR2 FYNNEI. The CDR3 extends over 15 amino acids. J was trimmed by 3 bases and V by 6 bases; bases with no gene match: 11.